A single sample is the source of the 32 T cell receptor beta chains below, sequenced in a study of blood T cell repertoires in COVID-19. The repertoire was sequenced with immunoSEQ multiplex PCR; TCRdb's copy has only in-frame clones and lacks some. The sample records a few hundred thousand clones, around 89% being singletons. The specimen was PBMCs or T cells enriched from blood (not recorded which). These receptors were taken from a man aged 40-49 years who had recovered from COVID-19.

The chain couples TRBV12-3 or TRBV12-4 to TRBJ2-7; possibly TRBD1 for D (5 bases). The CDR3 runs to 13 residues. The V end lost 3 bases, the J end lost 2 bases, and 8 bases lay between the germline ends. The CDR3 nucleotides are TGTGCCAGCAGTTTTGACAGCACCTACGAGCAGTACTTC. Encoded protein: CASSFDSTYEQYF.

The chain is built from TRBV7-9 and TRBJ2-2, with 7 bases matching TRBD2. The CDR3 is 16 amino acids. Trimming cost V 2 bases and J 3 bases; bases outside gene matches: 6. Germline V gene sequence: CDR1 SEHNR, CDR2 FQNEAQ (reference sequence). CDR3 nucleotides: TGTGCCAGCAGCTTACTCGTCCTAGCGGACACCGGGGAGCTGTTTTTT. It encodes CASSLLVLADTGELFF.

This rearrangement joins TRBV27 to TRBJ1-4; D perhaps matches TRBD1 (6 bases). CDR3 length equals 17 residues. Germline CDR1 MNHEY, CDR2 SMNVEV (reference sequence). Trimming left V 6 bases short and J 8 bases short, with 25 bases between. The chain's CDR3 is CASRATGTTVTGEKLFF. The CDR3 coding sequence is TGTGCCAGCAGAGCCACCGGGACAACAGTCACAGGCGAAAAACTGTTTTTT.

This clone was observed a few times. The chain uses TRBV30 and TRBJ1-3; D possibly corresponds to TRBD1 (6 bases). Germline V lookup: CDR1 GTSNPN, CDR2 SVGIG (reference sequence). V lost 3 bases to trimming and J lost 3 bases, with 9 bases between them. The CDR3 totals 13 residues. The CDR3 loop is CAWSRGFGNTIYF. The CDR3 coding sequence is TGTGCCTGGAGCAGGGGATTTGGAAACACCATATATTTT.

The gene calls are TRBV7-6 and TRBJ2-7, with D unclear. Trimming left V 1 base short and J 2 bases short, with 9 bases between. Germline assignment: CDR1 SGHVS and CDR2 FNYEAQ. The CDR3 consists of 14 residues. The CDR3 loop reads CASSLVTGTYEQYF. CDR3 DNA sequence: TGTGCCAGCAGCTTAGTAACGGGTACCTACGAGCAGTACTTC. The whole variable domain, remainder taken from reference TRBV7-6 and TRBJ2-7, is GAGVSQSPRYKVTKRGQDVALRCDPISGHVSLYWYRQALGQGPEFLTYFNYEAQQDKSGLPNDRFSAERPEGSISTLTIQRTEQRDSAMYRCASSLVTGTYEQYFGPGTRLTVT.

V usage is TRBV19 and J usage is TRBJ2-7; perhaps TRBD1 as D (5 bases). Between the trimmed V and J ends, which lost 1 base and 7 bases, there was a span of 5 bases. Germline-derived CDR1 and CDR2 are LNHDA and SQIVND (reference sequence). CDR3 length: 11 amino acids. For the CDR3, the DNA is TGTGCCAGTAGTATAGGGACAGAGCAGTACTTC. It yields the protein CASSIGTEQYF.

This chain joins TRBV9 and TRBJ2-1; D may be TRBD2 (6 bases). The germline gives CDR1 SGDLS, CDR2 YYNGEE. Trimming took 3 bases from V and 5 from J, leaving 12 bases between them. The CDR3 consists of 14 residues. CDR3 sequence reads: CASSDRLGNNEQFF. The DNA of the CDR3 is TGTGCCAGCAGCGATCGACTAGGGAACAATGAGCAGTTCTTC.

The rearrangement uses TRBV19 and TRBJ1-1; 9 bases line up with TRBD1. Germline V gene lookup returns CDR1 LNHDA and CDR2 SQIVND (reference sequence). This CDR3 spans 18 amino acids. V was clipped by 4 bases and J by 0 bases; unmatched bases: 12. Here the CDR3 DNA reads TGTGCCAGTAGTACATACAGGGGGCGAGTGTCCTTGAACACTGAAGCTTTCTTT. Translation gives CASSTYRGRVSLNTEAFF.

The CDR3 spells CASSISGGYTGELFF. The CDR3 DNA sequence: TGTGCCAGCAGCATTAGCGGGGGGTACACCGGGGAGCTGTTTTTT. The rearrangement uses TRBV11-3 and TRBJ2-2; TRBD2 matches at 10 bases. V lost 5 bases and J lost 3; bases outside the gene matches: 3. The CDR3 loop spans 15 amino acids. Germline V gives CDR1 SGHNT, CDR2 YENEEA. Drawing the rest from reference TRBV11-3 and TRBJ2-2, the complete variable domain is EAGVVQSPRYKIIEKKQPVAFWCNPISGHNTLYWYLQNLGQGPELLIRYENEEAVDDSQLPKDRFSAERLKGVDSTLKIQPAELGDSAVYLCASSISGGYTGELFFGEGSRLTVL.

The J gene is TRBJ1-4, the V gene TRBV20-1, with D tentatively TRBD1 (5 bases). This CDR3 has 14 amino acids. Germline lookup yields CDR1 DFQATT and CDR2 SNEGSKA (reference sequence). V dropped 3 bases and J dropped 6 bases, with 14 bases sitting between them. The CDR3: CSASEGSGDEKLFF. CDR3 bases: TGCAGTGCTAGTGAAGGGTCGGGGGATGAAAAACTGTTTTTT.

The sample holds a few counts of this clone. This chain connects TRBV7-9 to TRBJ1-4; the D is unclear. The length of the CDR3 is 14 residues. The V gene lost 2 bases and the J gene lost 7 bases, with 11 bases spanning the gap. CDR1 and CDR2 from the germline V gene are SEHNR and FQNEAQ (reference sequence). CDR3 sequence reads: CASSLRREGEKLFF. Here the CDR3 DNA reads TGTGCCAGCAGCTTACGGCGGGAGGGTGAAAAACTGTTTTTT.

CDR3 DNA sequence: TGTGCCAGCAGTCCACGACAGGGGCTCGGCAATCAGCCCCAGCATTTT. It specifies CASSPRQGLGNQPQHF. V and J are TRBV27 and TRBJ1-5; TRBD1 aligns across 8 bases. Germline V gene sequence: CDR1 MNHEY, CDR2 SMNVEV (reference sequence). Unmatched junction bases numbered 8, after V lost 5 bases and J lost 2 bases. This CDR3 is built from 16 residues.

V gene TRBV5-4 combines with J gene TRBJ2-3; tentatively, D is TRBD1 (6 bases). V lost 3 bases and J lost 9, with 17 bases in between. Germline V gives CDR1 SGHNT, CDR2 YYREEE (reference sequence). This CDR3 has 14 residues. The CDR3 spells CASSWNRETWTQYF. The CDR3 coding sequence is TGTGCCAGCAGCTGGAACAGGGAAACCTGGACGCAGTATTTT.

This chain links TRBV11-2 with TRBJ1-6; D is unresolved. Germline lookup yields CDR1 SGHAT and CDR2 FQNNGV. V was clipped by 5 bases and J by 12 bases, with 20 bases between them. There are 15 residues in the CDR3. The CDR3 DNA follows: TGTGCCAGCAGCCCTTCGCGGGCAAACCTAGGACCCCTCCACTTT. This codes for CASSPSRANLGPLHF.

The chain couples TRBV2 to TRBJ1-3; TRBD1 aligns across 10 bases. V lost 5 bases, J lost 8 bases, and 9 bases stayed unmatched. From germline, CDR1 is SNHLY and CDR2 FYNNEI. This CDR3 has 15 amino acids. The CDR3 region has the DNA TGTGCCAGCAGTTGGGCCCGACAGGGGGCTGACACCATATATTTT. Amino acids: CASSWARQGADTIYF. The whole variable domain, filled in from reference TRBV2 and TRBJ1-3, reads EPEVTQTPSHQVTQMGQEVILRCVPISNHLYFYWYRQILGQKVEFLVSFYNNEISEKSEIFDDQFSVERPDGSNFTLKIRSTKLEDSAMYFCASSWARQGADTIYFGEGSWLTVV.

V is TRBV7-9 and J is TRBJ2-1; TRBD2 matches 11 bases. CDR3 length equals 16 residues. The V and J ends lost 5 bases and 3 bases, in that order; junction bases with no gene match: 6. Germline V gene lookup returns CDR1 SEHNR and CDR2 FQNEAQ (reference sequence). The CDR3 sequence is CASSRTGLAVYNEQFF. CDR3 nucleotides: TGTGCCAGCAGCCGCACGGGACTAGCGGTCTACAATGAGCAGTTCTTC.

The V gene is TRBV3-1 (or the pseudogene TRBV3-2), the J gene TRBJ1-6; tentatively, D is TRBD1 (6 bases). The CDR3 covers 16 residues. Germline-derived CDR1 and CDR2 are LGHDT and YNNKEL (reference sequence). The V and J ends lost 4 bases and 9 bases respectively, with 19 bases between them. The CDR3 sequence is CASSPLLGGARSPLHF. The CDR3 bases are TGTGCCAGCAGCCCCCTTTTGGGGGGGGCGCGTTCACCCCTCCACTTT.

J is TRBJ2-3 and V is TRBV19; 11 positions agree with TRBD2. This CDR3 spans 19 amino acids. Germline V gene sequence: CDR1 LNHDA, CDR2 SQIVND (reference sequence). V dropped 3 bases and J dropped 0; count of bases not matched to a gene: 11. The CDR3 nucleotides are TGTGCCAGTAGTATCTCCCTACTAGCGGGAGACTCTAGCACAGATACGCAGTATTTT. Translating gives CASSISLLAGDSSTDTQYF.

This rearrangement joins TRBV6-5 to TRBJ2-5, with D hard to call. The CDR3 loop spans 13 amino acids. V lost 0 bases and J 12 bases, leaving 14 bases between the germline ends. The germline V gene encodes CDR1 MNHEY and CDR2 SVGAGI. The CDR3 sequence is CASSYSKAGGKYF. CDR3 coding DNA: TGTGCCAGCAGTTACTCGAAAGCAGGTGGCAAGTACTTC.

This chain uses TRBV5-1 with TRBJ1-4; possible D gene TRBD1, 6 bases. The CDR3 length is 14 residues. V gave up 2 bases and J gave up 8 bases, with 13 bases separating them. The germline gives CDR1 SGHRS, CDR2 YFSETQ. CDR3 nucleotides: TGCGCCAGCAGCTTTAAGGGGGAGGGAGAAAAACTGTTTTTT. Amino acids: CASSFKGEGEKLFF.

The rearrangement uses TRBV9 and TRBJ2-2; 8 bases align to TRBD1. From germline, CDR1 is SGDLS and CDR2 YYNGEE. The V segment lost 3 bases and the J segment 4 bases; nucleotides outside the gene matches: 5. The CDR3 consists of 15 residues. CDR3 protein: CASSERTGPTGELFF. The CDR3 region has the DNA TGTGCCAGCAGCGAAAGGACAGGGCCCACCGGGGAGCTGTTTTTT. Looking up the rest from reference TRBV9 and TRBJ2-2 gives the full variable domain: DSGVTQTPKHLITATGQRVTLRCSPRSGDLSVYWYQQSLDQGLQFLIQYYNGEERAKGNILERFSAQQFPDLHSELNLSSLELGDSALYFCASSERTGPTGELFFGEGSRLTVL.

As concerns this clone: This sample includes further DNA sequences coding for the same CDR3. The chain is built from TRBV9 and TRBJ2-1; a weak D match, TRBD2 (6 bases). With 2 bases removed from V and 2 bases from J, the gap between germline ends came to 11 bases. Germline CDR1 reads SGDLS; CDR2 reads YYNGEE. The CDR3 loop spans 15 amino acids. The CDR3 nucleotides read TGTGCCAGCAGCGTTGGGGCGGGAACCTACAATGAGCAGTTCTTC. This codes for CASSVGAGTYNEQFF.

This sequence joins TRBV7-2 and TRBJ2-7, with D possibly TRBD2 on 6 matching bases. Germline V gene data show CDR1 as SGHTA and CDR2 as FQGNSA. With 1 base removed from V and 3 bases from J, the gap between germline ends came to 16 bases. There are 16 residues in the CDR3. CDR3 nucleotide sequence: TGTGCCAGCAGCTTAGGTCCCGCGGATAGCGGCTACGAGCAGTACTTC. This translates into CASSLGPADSGYEQYF.

Remarks on this clone: The final CDR3 position lacks the conserved phenylalanine or tryptophan, pointing to a likely read error. Because the CDR3's place on the DNA is in doubt, the DNA is left out and the CDR3 is given as listed by TCRdb. The V call is TRBV3-1 (or the pseudogene TRBV3-2), the J call TRBJ1-2; the listed D gene, TRBD1, was not tested against the DNA. Per the germline V gene, CDR1 is LGHDT and CDR2 is YNNKEL (reference sequence). Inclusive of both ends, the CDR3 amounts to 12 amino acids. CDR3 sequence: CASSQALGQAWY.

V gene TRBV11-2 combines with J gene TRBJ2-2, with D uncertain. CDR3 size: 15 residues. Per germline, CDR1 SGHAT and CDR2 FQNNGV. Trimming cost V 7 bases and J 0 bases, with 12 bases left between them. The CDR3 coding sequence is TGTGCCAGCACCGAAACTACGGCGAACACCGGGGAGCTGTTTTTT. It encodes CASTETTANTGELFF.

The genes are TRBV7-9 and TRBJ2-7; the match to TRBD1 covers 7 bases. J lost 3 bases, V lost 4 bases, and 9 bases had no gene match. Per germline, CDR1 SEHNR and CDR2 FQNEAQ (reference sequence). The CDR3 contains 15 residues. The CDR3 region has the DNA TGTGCCAGCAGCTCCTGGGACAGATCCTACTACGAGCAGTACTTC. Translated, it gives CASSSWDRSYYEQYF.

In DNA form, the CDR3 reads TGTGCCAGCAGTTACTCCTTGGGGAGGGCCGAAGAGCAGTACTTC. Translating it yields CASSYSLGRAEEQYF. The V gene is TRBV6-5, the J gene TRBJ2-7; 7 nucleotides align to TRBD2. Germline assignment: CDR1 MNHEY and CDR2 SVGAGI. The V gene end was trimmed by 0 bases and the J gene end by 7 bases; junction bases not matched to a gene: 9. This CDR3 has 15 amino acids.

CDR3 nucleotide sequence: TGTGCCAGCAGCGCTCAGGGGGTTAATGAAGCTTTCTTT. Its protein is CASSAQGVNEAFF. The chain couples TRBV9 to TRBJ1-1; 7 nucleotides align to TRBD1. The CDR3 consists of 13 residues. V lost 3 bases, J lost 7 bases, and 6 bases stayed unmatched. CDR1 and CDR2 from the germline V gene are SGDLS and YYNGEE.

V gene TRBV7-2 combines with J gene TRBJ2-7; 8 bases map to TRBD1. Looked up from germline, CDR1 is SGHTA and CDR2 is FQGNSA. The V gene end was trimmed by 4 bases and the J gene end by 1 base; junction bases not matched to a gene: 6. This CDR3 is 15 amino acids long. Written as DNA, the CDR3 is TGTGCCAGCAGCTCCGCCGGGACAGGATCCTACGAGCAGTACTTC. Its translation: CASSSAGTGSYEQYF.

For this clone: The same CDR3 also results from other DNA sequences found in this sample. V gene TRBV5-4 combines with J gene TRBJ1-2; D uncertain. Per germline, CDR1 SGHNT and CDR2 YYREEE (reference sequence). Deletions cut 0 bases from V and 2 bases from J, with 5 bases between. This CDR3 is 13 amino acids long. This chain's CDR3 is CASSLVANYGYTF. The CDR3 nucleotides read TGTGCCAGCAGCTTGGTAGCGAACTATGGCTACACCTTC.

J is TRBJ2-7 and V is TRBV3-1 (or the pseudogene TRBV3-2), with 7 bases that match TRBD2. J gave up 3 bases and V 4 bases, and 15 bases lay outside the gene matches. Germline-derived CDR1 and CDR2 are LGHDT and YNNKEL (reference sequence). This CDR3 is built from 17 residues. Here the CDR3 DNA reads TGTGCCAGCAGCCCCCGTTCCGGCGGGACTACAGACTACGAGCAGTACTTC. It translates to CASSPRSGGTTDYEQYF.

The chain uses TRBV7-2 and TRBJ1-2; possible D gene TRBD1, 6 bases. The length of the CDR3 is 14 residues. The germline CDR1 and CDR2 sequences are SGHTA and FQGNSA. Between the trimmed V and J ends, which lost 6 bases and 4 bases, there was a span of 15 bases. The CDR3 loop is CASRPSGAFYGYTF. The CDR3 DNA is TGTGCCAGCAGACCATCAGGGGCTTTCTATGGCTACACCTTC. Full variable domain (missing parts from reference TRBV7-2 and TRBJ1-2): GAGVSQSPSNKVTEKGKDVELRCDPISGHTALYWYRQSLGQGLEFLIYFQGNSAPDKSGLPSDRFSAERTGGSVSTLTIQRTQQEDSAVYLCASRPSGAFYGYTFGSGTRLTVV.